A selection of T cell receptor beta chains follows, all from one sample in a study of blood T cell repertoires in COVID-19. Here immunoSEQ multiplex PCR was the method, and the copy in TCRdb shows in-frame clones only, minus some. The data contain 150,000 to 200,000 clones, over 70% of them singletons. Input material: peripheral blood. Receptors were obtained from a man between 60 and 70 years old with active or convalescent COVID-19. The CDR3 runs from the conserved cysteine through the conserved F or W. The D gene is left open where the match is weak. Expanded clones are given a class, and other clones once, few, many or no size at all.

d_gene: -
v_gene: TRBV6-5
abundance: -
j_gene: TRBJ2-5
len: 12
CDR3aa: CATRSSQGLWYF
CDR3nt: TGTGCCACTCGCTCCTCTCAGGGCCTGTGGTACTTC

d_gene: -
v_gene: TRBV6-6
abundance: -
j_gene: TRBJ1-5
len: 14
CDR3aa: CASSYSDGNQPQHF
CDR3nt: TGTGCCAGCAGTTACTCTGACGGGAATCAGCCCCAGCATTTT

d_gene: TRBD1
v_gene: TRBV15
abundance: -
j_gene: TRBJ1-2
len: 14
CDR3aa: CATSRGRTGHGYTF
CDR3nt: TGTGCCACCAGCAGAGGCAGGACAGGGCATGGCTACACCTTC

d_gene: TRBD1
v_gene: TRBV7-2
abundance: -
j_gene: TRBJ1-5
len: 14
CDR3aa: CASSLNRGYQPQHF
CDR3nt: TGTGCCAGCAGCCTTAACAGGGGTTATCAGCCCCAGCATTTT

d_gene: TRBD1
v_gene: TRBV6-5
abundance: -
j_gene: TRBJ1-2
len: 15
CDR3aa: CASTRTVQGAYGYTF
CDR3nt: TGTGCCAGCACCCGCACCGTACAGGGGGCCTATGGCTACACCTTC

d_gene: TRBD2
v_gene: TRBV18
abundance: -
j_gene: TRBJ2-7
len: 15
CDR3aa: CASSPGTSGNYEQYF
CDR3nt: TGTGCCAGCTCACCCGGGACTAGCGGCAACTACGAGCAGTACTTC

d_gene: -
v_gene: TRBV3-1/TRBV3-2
abundance: -
j_gene: TRBJ2-2
len: 13
CDR3aa: CASSQQTAGELFF
CDR3nt: TGTGCCAGCAGCCAACAAACGGCCGGGGAGCTGTTTTTT

d_gene: -
v_gene: TRBV5-1
abundance: once
j_gene: TRBJ1-2
len: 14
CDR3aa: CASSLERGDYGYTF
CDR3nt: TGCGCCAGCAGCTTGGAAAGGGGTGATTATGGCTACACCTTC

d_gene: -
v_gene: TRBV28
abundance: -
j_gene: TRBJ2-1
len: 15
CDR3aa: CASSGGGISYNEQFF
CDR3nt: TGTGCCAGCAGTGGAGGCGGGATCTCCTACAATGAGCAGTTCTTC

d_gene: TRBD1
v_gene: TRBV10-3
abundance: -
j_gene: TRBJ2-5
len: 16
CDR3aa: CAISDTLRTGEETQYF
CDR3nt: TGTGCCATCAGTGATACCCTTAGGACAGGGGAGGAGACCCAGTACTTC

d_gene: -
v_gene: TRBV10-3
abundance: few
j_gene: TRBJ1-1
len: 14
CDR3aa: CAIRRATWSAEAFF
CDR3nt: TGTGCCATCAGGAGAGCGACCTGGTCTGCTGAAGCTTTCTTT

d_gene: TRBD1
v_gene: TRBV4-1
abundance: -
j_gene: TRBJ1-5
len: 17
CDR3aa: CASSLHGQGRSNQPQHF
CDR3nt: TGCGCCAGCAGCCTTCATGGACAGGGTAGGAGCAATCAGCCCCAGCATTTT

d_gene: -
v_gene: TRBV1
abundance: -
j_gene: TRBJ2-1
len: 15
CDR3aa: CTSSGRGQGYNEQFF
CDR3nt: TGCACCAGCAGCGGTCGGGGACAGGGCTACAATGAGCAGTTCTTC

d_gene: TRBD2
v_gene: TRBV13
abundance: -
j_gene: TRBJ2-1
len: 16
CDR3aa: CASIPPREGPYNEQFF
CDR3nt: TGTGCCAGCATCCCTCCACGGGAGGGCCCTTACAATGAGCAGTTCTTC

d_gene: -
v_gene: TRBV11-2
abundance: -
j_gene: TRBJ1-1
len: 12
CDR3aa: CASSLGRVGAFF
CDR3nt: TGTGCCAGCAGCTTAGGCAGGGTTGGAGCTTTCTTT

d_gene: -
v_gene: TRBV11-2
abundance: -
j_gene: TRBJ1-1
len: 13
CDR3aa: CASSGDLNTEAFF
CDR3nt: TGTGCCAGCAGCGGAGACCTGAACACTGAAGCTTTCTTT

d_gene: -
v_gene: TRBV3-1/TRBV3-2
abundance: -
j_gene: TRBJ1-1
len: 14
CDR3aa: CASSQYPPTDEAFF
CDR3nt: TGTGCCAGCAGCCAATATCCGCCGACAGATGAAGCTTTCTTT

d_gene: -
v_gene: TRBV29-1
abundance: -
j_gene: TRBJ2-5
len: 11
CDR3aa: CSGLDWETQYF
CDR3nt: TGCAGCGGACTAGATTGGGAGACCCAGTACTTC

d_gene: -
v_gene: TRBV6-5
abundance: -
j_gene: TRBJ2-7
len: 15
CDR3aa: CASSLENGRYYEQYF
CDR3nt: TGTGCCAGCAGCCTCGAAAACGGGAGATACTACGAGCAGTACTTC

d_gene: TRBD2
v_gene: TRBV2
abundance: -
j_gene: TRBJ2-1
len: 15
CDR3aa: CASRRLAGGVDEQFF
CDR3nt: TGTGCCAGCAGACGACTAGCGGGAGGGGTCGATGAGCAGTTCTTC

d_gene: -
v_gene: TRBV6-6
abundance: -
j_gene: TRBJ1-2
len: 13
CDR3aa: CASSYSRVDGYTF
CDR3nt: TGTGCCAGCAGTTACTCGAGAGTAGATGGCTACACCTTC

d_gene: -
v_gene: TRBV28
abundance: once
j_gene: TRBJ1-1
len: 14
CDR3aa: CASRGTLPNTEAFF
CDR3nt: TGTGCCAGCAGGGGGACACTCCCGAACACTGAAGCTTTCTTT

d_gene: -
v_gene: TRBV15
abundance: -
j_gene: TRBJ1-4
len: 16
CDR3aa: CATSRGHRALREKLFF
CDR3nt: TGTGCCACCAGCAGAGGACACAGGGCCCTTCGGGAAAAACTGTTTTTT

d_gene: -
v_gene: TRBV18
abundance: -
j_gene: TRBJ2-4
len: 15
CDR3aa: CASSPSSGRQNIQYF
CDR3nt: TGTGCCAGCTCTCCTAGCAGTGGCCGGCAAAACATTCAGTACTTC

d_gene: -
v_gene: TRBV9
abundance: -
j_gene: TRBJ1-3
len: 15
CDR3aa: CASSVGGGNGNTIYF
CDR3nt: TGTGCCAGCAGCGTAGGAGGAGGGAATGGAAACACCATATATTTT

d_gene: TRBD2
v_gene: TRBV18
abundance: -
j_gene: TRBJ2-1
len: 14
CDR3aa: CASSPGLDRDEQFF
CDR3nt: TGTGCCAGCTCACCCGGACTAGATCGCGATGAGCAGTTCTTC

d_gene: -
v_gene: TRBV7-6
abundance: -
j_gene: TRBJ2-3
len: 13
CDR3aa: CASSLGVGDTQYF
CDR3nt: TGTGCCAGCAGCTTAGGGGTGGGCGATACGCAGTATTTT

d_gene: TRBD1
v_gene: TRBV12-5
abundance: -
j_gene: TRBJ1-5
len: 14
CDR3aa: CASGPGQGNQPQHF
CDR3nt: TGTGCTAGTGGTCCGGGACAGGGCAATCAGCCCCAGCATTTT

d_gene: -
v_gene: TRBV7-2
abundance: -
j_gene: TRBJ1-6
len: 15
CDR3aa: CASSPGQGRASPLHF
CDR3nt: TGTGCCAGCAGCCCCGGCCAGGGTCGGGCTTCACCCCTCCACTTT

d_gene: TRBD2
v_gene: TRBV7-8
abundance: -
j_gene: TRBJ2-7
len: 15
CDR3aa: CASSPWGGPYYEQYF
CDR3nt: TGTGCCAGCAGCCCTTGGGGGGGACCCTACTACGAGCAGTACTTC

d_gene: -
v_gene: TRBV6-5
abundance: -
j_gene: TRBJ1-1
len: 14
CDR3aa: CASSRDFELAEAFF
CDR3nt: TGTGCCAGCAGTCGAGACTTCGAGCTGGCTGAAGCTTTCTTT

d_gene: TRBD2
v_gene: TRBV6-6
abundance: -
j_gene: TRBJ2-3
len: 21
CDR3aa: CASSRAPPGLAGGGGTDTQYF
CDR3nt: TGTGCCAGCAGTCGCGCCCCCCCGGGACTAGCGGGGGGGGGTGGTACAGATACGCAGTATTTT

d_gene: TRBD1
v_gene: TRBV19
abundance: -
j_gene: TRBJ1-2
len: 15
CDR3aa: CASSPRTGGYYGYTF
CDR3nt: TGTGCCAGTAGTCCGAGGACAGGGGGCTACTATGGCTACACCTTC

d_gene: TRBD2
v_gene: TRBV7-2
abundance: -
j_gene: TRBJ2-7
len: 15
CDR3aa: CASSSELAGGGEQYF
CDR3nt: TGTGCCAGCAGCTCCGAACTAGCGGGAGGAGGCGAGCAGTACTTC

d_gene: -
v_gene: TRBV6-5
abundance: -
j_gene: TRBJ2-7
len: 14
CDR3aa: CASSSGRRGYEQYF
CDR3nt: TGTGCCAGCAGTTCCGGAAGAAGGGGCTACGAGCAGTACTTC

d_gene: -
v_gene: TRBV5-1
abundance: -
j_gene: TRBJ2-5
len: 12
CDR3aa: CASSARGETQYF
CDR3nt: TGCGCCAGCAGCGCGAGGGGGGAGACCCAGTACTTC

d_gene: TRBD2
v_gene: TRBV7-3
abundance: -
j_gene: TRBJ2-1
len: 14
CDR3aa: CASSLPASGTKQFF
CDR3nt: TGTGCCAGCAGCTTACCCGCTAGCGGGACCAAGCAGTTCTTC

d_gene: TRBD2
v_gene: TRBV15
abundance: -
j_gene: TRBJ2-2
len: 17
CDR3aa: CATSRDVAGVVTGELFF
CDR3nt: TGTGCCACCAGCAGAGATGTAGCGGGAGTGGTCACCGGGGAGCTGTTTTTT

d_gene: TRBD2
v_gene: TRBV5-1
abundance: -
j_gene: TRBJ2-1
len: 17
CDR3aa: CASSLAPTSGLLSEQFF
CDR3nt: TGCGCCAGCAGCTTGGCCCCGACTAGCGGGCTTTTGAGTGAGCAGTTCTTC

d_gene: -
v_gene: TRBV7-6
abundance: -
j_gene: TRBJ1-1
len: 15
CDR3aa: CASSPTVSMNTEAFF
CDR3nt: TGTGCCAGCAGCCCAACCGTTAGCATGAACACTGAAGCTTTCTTT

d_gene: TRBD1
v_gene: TRBV24-1
abundance: -
j_gene: TRBJ2-7
len: 15
CDR3aa: CATSVGGQGTYEQYF
CDR3nt: TGTGCCACCAGTGTCGGGGGACAGGGTACCTACGAGCAGTACTTC

d_gene: -
v_gene: TRBV19
abundance: few
j_gene: TRBJ2-7
len: 14
CDR3aa: CASSNEGLSYEQYF
CDR3nt: TGTGCCAGTAGTAACGAGGGACTCTCCTACGAGCAGTACTTC

d_gene: -
v_gene: TRBV7-8
abundance: -
j_gene: TRBJ1-1
len: 19
CDR3aa: CASSLASWSGLSMNTEAFF
CDR3nt: TGTGCCAGCAGCTTAGCGTCATGGTCAGGCCTTTCCATGAACACTGAAGCTTTCTTT

d_gene: TRBD2
v_gene: TRBV5-1
abundance: -
j_gene: TRBJ2-2
len: 16
CDR3aa: CASSFLAGGNTGELFF
CDR3nt: TGCGCCAGCAGCTTTCTAGCGGGAGGGAACACCGGGGAGCTGTTTTTT

d_gene: -
v_gene: TRBV14
abundance: -
j_gene: TRBJ1-1
len: 14
CDR3aa: CASSQVRGASGAFF
CDR3nt: TGTGCCAGCAGCCAAGTCAGGGGCGCGTCGGGGGCTTTCTTT

d_gene: TRBD1
v_gene: TRBV6-2/TRBV6-3
abundance: -
j_gene: TRBJ1-1
len: 14
CDR3aa: CASSYDRGNTEAFF
CDR3nt: TGTGCCAGCAGTTACGACAGGGGGAACACTGAAGCTTTCTTT

d_gene: -
v_gene: TRBV18
abundance: once
j_gene: TRBJ2-5
len: 12
CDR3aa: CASSGAEETQYF
CDR3nt: TGTGCCAGCTCCGGAGCGGAAGAGACCCAGTACTTC

d_gene: TRBD2
v_gene: TRBV7-6
abundance: -
j_gene: TRBJ2-7
len: 15
CDR3aa: CASSQSGTRGGEQYF
CDR3nt: TGTGCCAGCAGCCAATCCGGGACACGGGGGGGAGAGCAGTACTTC

d_gene: TRBD2
v_gene: TRBV7-9
abundance: -
j_gene: TRBJ2-5
len: 15
CDR3aa: CASSLLAGGGETQYF
CDR3nt: TGTGCCAGCAGCCTCCTAGCGGGAGGGGGGGAGACCCAGTACTTC

d_gene: -
v_gene: TRBV18
abundance: few
j_gene: TRBJ1-1
len: 16
CDR3aa: CASSPPSVQGSTEAFF
CDR3nt: TGTGCCAGCTCACCACCGAGTGTTCAGGGTAGCACTGAAGCTTTCTTT

d_gene: -
v_gene: TRBV10-3
abundance: -
j_gene: TRBJ1-5
len: 15
CDR3aa: CAISPGGTPNQPQHF
CDR3nt: TGTGCCATCAGTCCCGGGGGGACACCCAATCAGCCCCAGCATTTT

d_gene: -
v_gene: TRBV7-2
abundance: -
j_gene: TRBJ2-1
len: 12
CDR3aa: CASSLGSREQFF
CDR3nt: TGTGCCAGCAGCTTAGGTAGTCGAGAGCAGTTCTTC

d_gene: -
v_gene: TRBV11-2
abundance: once
j_gene: TRBJ2-5
len: 15
CDR3aa: CASSLRWGERETQYF
CDR3nt: TGTGCCAGCAGCTTACGGTGGGGCGAGCGAGAGACCCAGTACTTC

d_gene: TRBD1
v_gene: TRBV15
abundance: once
j_gene: TRBJ1-2
len: 14
CDR3aa: CATSRQTGNYGYTF
CDR3nt: TGTGCCACCAGCAGACAGACAGGGAACTATGGCTACACCTTC

d_gene: TRBD1
v_gene: TRBV19
abundance: -
j_gene: TRBJ1-2
len: 12
CDR3aa: CASSNRGGGYTF
CDR3nt: TGTGCCAGTAGTAACAGGGGAGGTGGCTACACCTTC

d_gene: TRBD2
v_gene: TRBV6-2/TRBV6-3
abundance: few
j_gene: TRBJ2-7
len: 14
CDR3aa: CASSYGTISYEQYF
CDR3nt: TGTGCCAGCAGTTACGGGACTATCTCCTACGAGCAGTACTTC

d_gene: TRBD1
v_gene: TRBV6-6
abundance: -
j_gene: TRBJ1-4
len: 15
CDR3aa: CASSWGQAINEKLFF
CDR3nt: TGTGCCAGCAGTTGGGGACAGGCAATTAATGAAAAACTGTTTTTT